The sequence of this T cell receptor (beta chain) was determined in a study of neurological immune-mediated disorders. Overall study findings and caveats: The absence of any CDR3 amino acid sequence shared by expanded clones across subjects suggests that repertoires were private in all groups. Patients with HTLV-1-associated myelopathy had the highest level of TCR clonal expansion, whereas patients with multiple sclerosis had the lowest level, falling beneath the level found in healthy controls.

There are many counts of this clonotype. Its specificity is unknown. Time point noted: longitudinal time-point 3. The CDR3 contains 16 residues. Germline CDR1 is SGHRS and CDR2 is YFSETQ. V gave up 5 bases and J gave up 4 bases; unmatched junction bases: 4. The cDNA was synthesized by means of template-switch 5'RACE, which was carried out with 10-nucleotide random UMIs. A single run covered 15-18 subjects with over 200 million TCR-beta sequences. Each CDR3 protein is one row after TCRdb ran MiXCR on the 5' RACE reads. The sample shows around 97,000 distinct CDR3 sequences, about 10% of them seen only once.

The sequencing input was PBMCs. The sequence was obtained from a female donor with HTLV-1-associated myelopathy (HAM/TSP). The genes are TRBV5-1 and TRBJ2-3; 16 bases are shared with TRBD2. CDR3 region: CASRGTSGGGADTQYF. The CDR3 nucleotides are TGCGCCAGCAGAGGGACTAGCGGGGGGGGTGCAGATACGCAGTATTTT.